This T cell receptor (beta chain) was observed in a study of shared clonotypes between healthy human individuals. CD45RO-negative, CCR7-selected cells formed the naive CD8 fraction, which excluded terminally differentiated effector memory CD45RA+ cells. Study donors comprised healthy, HIV-negative adults devoid of recent acute infection or vaccination. This CDR3 comprises 17 residues. With 4 bases clipped from V and 4 bases from J, the junction kept 13 bases outside the gene matches. Per germline, CDR1 SGDLS and CDR2 YYNGEE. This was a deep-level run. This table comes from immunoSEQ multiplex PCR, and its TCRdb copy is limited to in-frame clones, with some not included. This table holds some 2,000,000 clones, roughly 95% found once.

V usage is TRBV9 and J usage is TRBJ2-3, with TRBD2 identical over 9 bases. Sample: naive CD8+ T cells sorted from blood. The receptor was isolated from a man between 18 and 35 years old in good health. The CDR3 here is CASSPQSGTSYSDTQYF. CDR3 in DNA: TGTGCCAGCAGCCCCCAGTCAGGGACTAGCTACTCAGATACGCAGTATTTT.